A single sample gave rise to the 9 T cell receptor beta chains below, sequenced in a study of blood T cell repertoires in COVID-19. The protocol was immunoSEQ multiplex PCR, while the TCRdb copy is restricted to in-frame clones and leaves out a portion. The sample yields some 290,000 clones, 85% to 90% seen once. The specimen sequenced was peripheral blood. These receptors were obtained from a young woman with COVID-19, enrolled during active disease.

J is TRBJ2-7 and V is TRBV4-3; 9 nucleotides match TRBD1. CDR1 and CDR2 from the germline V gene are LGHNA and YSLEER. This CDR3 has 14 amino acids. J lost 4 bases, V lost 4 bases, and 5 bases had no gene match. This CDR3 is CASSRGTGSYEQYF. CDR3 DNA: TGCGCCAGCAGCCGGGGGACAGGGTCGTACGAGCAGTACTTC.

As to this clone: This specimen includes other DNA sequences encoding the same CDR3. The chain combines TRBV30 with TRBJ1-1; D call uncertain. Trimming removed 0 bases at V and 11 bases at J, with 10 bases between. Germline loops: CDR1 GTSNPN, CDR2 SVGIG (reference sequence). The CDR3 totals 11 residues. The CDR3 DNA is TGTGCCTGGAGTGTACGAAGGGAGGCTTTCTTT. The encoded protein is CAWSVRREAFF.

The chain joins TRBV12-3 or TRBV12-4 to TRBJ1-1; perhaps TRBD1 as D (5 bases). The V end was cut by 6 bases, the J end by 7 bases, with 12 bases between. The CDR3 has 12 residues. Here the CDR3 DNA reads TGTGCCAGCAGCGAAAAAAGGGGTGAAGCTTTCTTT. Translated: CASSEKRGEAFF.

This sequence joins TRBV18 and TRBJ1-1, with D unresolved. CDR1 is KGHSH and CDR2 is LQKENI in the germline V gene. The CDR3 is 12 residues long. The V end lost 5 bases, the J end lost 11 bases, and 15 bases lay between the germline ends. CDR3 protein: CASSSGPRYAFF. CDR3 DNA sequence: TGTGCCAGCTCAAGCGGACCCCGTTATGCTTTCTTT.

This clone was found a few times. The chain couples TRBV16 to TRBJ1-1; 7 bases are a match to TRBD1. Germline-derived CDR1 and CDR2 are KGHSY and FQNENV. The trim removed 6 bases at V and 1 base at J, leaving 8 bases unmatched. This CDR3 spans 15 amino acids. In nucleotides, the CDR3 is TGTGCCAGCAGTTCCCAGACAGGGACGAACACTGAAGCTTTCTTT. Translated: CASSSQTGTNTEAFF.

This chain joins TRBV11-3 and TRBJ1-1; perhaps TRBD1 as D (6 bases). The ends were cut back, 1 base at V and 5 bases at J, with 11 bases in the middle. CDR3 length: 14 residues. Germline loops: CDR1 SGHNT, CDR2 YENEEA. CDR3 in DNA: TGTGCCAGCAGCTTAGGTCAGGGGAAGACTGAAGCTTTCTTT. Amino acids: CASSLGQGKTEAFF.

The J gene is TRBJ2-7, the V gene TRBV10-1; 8 bases align to TRBD1. Germline CDR1 WNHNN, CDR2 SYGVQD (reference sequence). Trimming took 2 bases from V and 4 from J; bases not matched to a gene: 7. The CDR3 spans 15 residues. Here the CDR3 reads CASSEGTGSSYEQYF. The CDR3 DNA follows: TGCGCCAGCAGTGAGGGGACAGGATCTTCTTACGAGCAGTACTTC.

The chain couples TRBV30 to TRBJ2-1; D is perhaps TRBD1 (6 bases). The V end lost 7 bases, the J end lost 3 bases, and 7 bases lay between the germline ends. Germline CDR1 reads GTSNPN; CDR2 reads SVGIG (reference sequence). This CDR3 has 11 residues. The CDR3 bases are TGTGCCTACAGGGACTACAATGAGCAGTTCTTC. Translation gives CAYRDYNEQFF.

V usage is TRBV6-5 and J usage is TRBJ2-3; D gene ambiguous. Germline CDR1 reads MNHEY; CDR2 reads SVGAGI. The CDR3 extends over 13 amino acids. Between the trimmed V and J ends, which lost 5 bases and 0 bases, there was a span of 6 bases. The CDR3 reads CASSILSTDTQYF. For the CDR3, the DNA is TGTGCCAGCAGTATACTGAGCACAGATACGCAGTATTTT.